The 20 T cell receptor beta chains presented below share a single source sample, sequenced in a study of neurological immune-mediated disorders. TCRdb re-called the 5' RACE reads with MiXCR, one entry per CDR3 protein. The sample consists of around 41,000 distinct CDR3 sequences, more than 14% of them appearing once. Sequencing input: CD4+ T cells from blood. The receptors were gathered from a woman aged 55-69 years with HTLV-1-associated myelopathy (HAM/TSP).

This clonotype is judged medium-sized. V is TRBV20-1 and J is TRBJ1-1, with D maybe TRBD1 (5 bases). The CDR3 is 11 residues long. CDR1 is DFQATT, CDR2 SNEGSKA, per germline (reference sequence). V was clipped by 3 bases and J by 7 bases, with 9 bases between them. For the CDR3, the DNA is TGCAGTGCTAGGGGGCCCCTTGAAGCTTTCTTT. This codes for CSARGPLEAFF.

This clonotype was seen a handful of times. The chain joins TRBV30 to TRBJ1-2; 8 bases match TRBD1. V was pared by 8 bases and J by 0 bases, with 2 bases of the junction left unmatched. This CDR3 comprises 12 residues. The germline gives CDR1 GTSNPN, CDR2 SVGIG (reference sequence). In DNA, the CDR3 is TGTGCCGGGGACAGGACTAACTATGGCTACACCTTC. It encodes CAGDRTNYGYTF. Drawing the rest from reference TRBV30 and TRBJ1-2, the complete variable domain is SQTIHQWPATLVQPVGSPLSLECTVEGTSNPNLYWYRQAAGRGLQLLFYSVGIGQISSEVPQNLSASRPQDRQFILSSKKLLLSDSGFYLCAGDRTNYGYTFGSGTRLTVV.

This clonotype was counted ten times or more. V gene TRBV11-2 combines with J gene TRBJ1-1; possibly TRBD1 for D (5 bases). This CDR3 comprises 15 residues. Germline loops: CDR1 SGHAT, CDR2 FQNNGV. The V end lost 6 bases, the J end lost 7 bases, and 21 bases lay between the germline ends. CDR3: CASSKQIQGLVEAFF. The CDR3 region has the DNA TGTGCCAGCAGTAAACAAATTCAGGGACTGGTTGAAGCTTTCTTT.

Ten or more counts support this clonotype. V usage is TRBV5-4 and J usage is TRBJ2-1; weak D call: TRBD2 (5 bases). The V end was cut by 4 bases, the J end by 8 bases, with 19 bases between. The length of the CDR3 is 15 residues. The germline V gene encodes CDR1 SGHNT and CDR2 YYREEE (reference sequence). The CDR3: CASSLLGWGVDEQFF. The CDR3 DNA sequence: TGTGCCAGCAGCCTACTAGGATGGGGTGTCGATGAGCAGTTCTTC.

Judged by abundance, this clonotype is medium-sized. The chain uses TRBV5-1 and TRBJ2-7; weak D call: TRBD1 (6 bases). Germline V gene data show CDR1 as SGHRS and CDR2 as YFSETQ. Trimming took off 0 bases at V and 7 bases at J, with 14 bases between the two ends. The CDR3 is 14 amino acids. CDR3 protein: CASSLVAGAGEQYF. The CDR3 bases are TGCGCCAGCAGCTTGGTTGCAGGGGCCGGGGAGCAGTACTTC.

About this clonotype itself: A much larger clone sits a single nucleotide away, making a read error possible. This chain uses TRBV10-2 with TRBJ1-5; TRBD1 is a possible D gene (6 bases). The CDR3 runs 14 residues. Per germline, CDR1 WSHSY and CDR2 SAAADI. Trimming stripped 5 bases from V and 5 bases from J, with 13 bases between. The DNA for the CDR3 is TGCGCCAGCAGTACCCAGGGGAATGATCAGCCCCAGCATTTT. Amino acid sequence: CASSTQGNDQPQHF.

This clonotype was observed at least ten times. The chain carries TRBV29-1 and TRBJ2-1, with a possible D match to TRBD1 (5 bases). The CDR3 length is 15 residues. The V and J ends lost 4 bases and 5 bases respectively, with 18 bases between them. Germline V gene sequence: CDR1 SQVTM, CDR2 ANQGSEA. Here the CDR3 DNA reads TGCAGCGTTGCAGAATGGGGCCAGCTTAACAATGAGCAGTTCTTC. Amino acids: CSVAEWGQLNNEQFF.

This clonotype was counted ten times or more. The J gene is TRBJ2-1, the V gene TRBV18; 14 bases align to TRBD2. Per the germline V gene, CDR1 is KGHSH and CDR2 is LQKENI. V dropped 5 bases and J dropped 2; count of bases not matched to a gene: 2. The CDR3 is 16 amino acids. CDR3 sequence: CASSRLAGGTYNEQFF. CDR3 in DNA: TGTGCCAGCTCAAGACTAGCGGGGGGGACCTACAATGAGCAGTTCTTC.

This clonotype was seen repeatedly, ten times or more. The V gene is TRBV7-8, the J gene TRBJ1-2; unclear D gene. The CDR3 covers 12 residues. V was pared by 5 bases and J by 1 base, with 5 bases between. Germline V CDR1 and CDR2: SGHVS, FQNEAQ. CDR3 in DNA: TGTGCCAGCAGCCAGGTTAACTATGGCTACACCTTC. Amino acid sequence: CASSQVNYGYTF.

In this sample, this clonotype is medium-sized. The chain has TRBV20-1 and TRBJ2-5; 9 bases are a match to TRBD1. CDR1 and CDR2 (germline): DFQATT, SNEGSKA (reference sequence). This CDR3 spans 12 amino acids. J was trimmed by 5 bases and V by 6 bases; bases with no gene match: 4. CDR3 residues: CSATDRGETQYF. CDR3 DNA: TGCAGTGCCACGGACAGGGGTGAGACCCAGTACTTC.

This clonotype was recorded many times. DNA of the CDR3: TGCGCCAGCAGCGCCACTAGCGGGGGTTCCTCCTACGAGCAGTACTTC. Its translation: CASSATSGGSSYEQYF. V usage is TRBV5-1 and J usage is TRBJ2-7; 11 nucleotides line up with TRBD2. The CDR3 has 16 residues. The germline V gene encodes CDR1 SGHRS and CDR2 YFSETQ. J gave up 0 bases and V 4 bases, and 6 bases lay outside the gene matches.

Ten or more counts support this clonotype. The chain uses TRBV20-1 and TRBJ2-7; a possible D gene is TRBD1 (6 bases). The CDR3 sequence is 15 residues long. V lost 5 bases and J lost 0, with 17 bases in between. Per germline, CDR1 DFQATT and CDR2 SNEGSKA (reference sequence). CDR3 region: CSASRDTSFSYEQYF. DNA of the CDR3: TGCAGTGCTTCCCGGGACACAAGTTTCTCCTACGAGCAGTACTTC.

This clonotype was seen ten or more times. The rearrangement joins TRBV6-5 to TRBJ1-4, with 9 nucleotides matching TRBD1. V gave up 4 bases and J gave up 6 bases; unmatched junction bases: 3. Germline V gene sequence: CDR1 MNHEY, CDR2 SVGAGI. This CDR3 is 14 amino acids long. In nucleotides, the CDR3 is TGTGCCAGCAGTTCGGGACAGGGTCATGAAAAACTGTTTTTT. Amino acids: CASSSGQGHEKLFF.

This clonotype has ten or more counts. The chain has TRBV20-1 and TRBJ2-7, with 8 bases matching TRBD1. The germline CDR1 and CDR2 sequences are DFQATT and SNEGSKA (reference sequence). The ends lost 5 bases at V and 4 bases at J; junction bases unmatched: 7. CDR3 length: 13 residues. CDR3: CSADDRGNYEQYF. CDR3 sequence (DNA): TGCAGTGCTGACGACAGGGGAAATTACGAGCAGTACTTC.

This clonotype showed up many times. The chain employs TRBV2 and TRBJ2-5; D uncertain. This CDR3 comprises 16 residues. Deletions cut 0 bases from V and 1 base from J, with 12 bases between. Looked up from germline, CDR1 is SNHLY and CDR2 is FYNNEI. The CDR3 coding sequence is TGTGCCAGCAGTGAAGCGGCACCAGCTGTCCAAGAGACCCAGTACTTC. Protein sequence: CASSEAAPAVQETQYF.

In this sample, this clonotype turned up many times. The chain joins TRBV20-1 to TRBJ2-3, with 13 bases lining up with TRBD2. The CDR3 totals 14 residues. CDR1 and CDR2 from the germline V gene are DFQATT and SNEGSKA (reference sequence). V lost 5 bases to trimming and J lost 7 bases; unmatched junction nucleotides: 6. The CDR3 coding sequence is TGCAGTGCTCCGACTAGCGGGGGGCGACATACGCAGTATTTT. It translates to CSAPTSGGRHTQYF.

This clonotype has at least ten counts. The J gene is TRBJ2-3, the V gene TRBV20-1, with no clear D. The CDR3 runs 19 residues. Germline CDR1 and CDR2: DFQATT and SNEGSKA (reference sequence). Trimming removed 2 bases at V and 3 bases at J, with 27 bases between. As DNA, the CDR3 is TGCAGTGCTAGAAGAAGTCGGCTCGTTGGACCCCGGGTGACAGATACGCAGTATTTT. Its protein is CSARRSRLVGPRVTDTQYF.

This clonotype was observed at least ten times. This may come from a read error, since a much larger clone is one base off. The genes are TRBV20-1 and TRBJ1-5; 7 bases are a match to TRBD1. Germline V gives CDR1 DFQATT, CDR2 SNEGSKA (reference sequence). CDR3 length equals 13 residues. CDR3 DNA sequence: TGCAGTGCTAGCGCAGGGGGAAATCGGCCCCAGCATTTT. As protein: CSASAGGNRPQHF.

This clonotype was detected many times. This chain uses TRBV3-1 with TRBJ1-5; D is possibly TRBD1 (5 bases). This CDR3 contains 16 residues. The ends were cut back, 0 bases at V and 4 bases at J, with 13 bases in the middle. CDR1 and CDR2 from the germline V gene are LGHDT and YNNKEL (reference sequence). CDR3 sequence reads: CASSQDLGGWNQPQHF. The DNA for the CDR3 is TGTGCCAGCAGCCAAGATCTGGGGGGGTGGAATCAGCCCCAGCATTTT.

About this clonotype: The junction differs from germline at one of its ends, possibly a read error. This chain joins TRBV12-3 or TRBV12-4 and TRBJ1-5; D is ambiguous. The CDR3 is 14 amino acids. CDR3 coding DNA: TGTGCCAGCAGTTTAGCTGTGGGCAATCAGCTCCAGCATTTT. Translated: CASSLAVGNQLQHF.